This T cell receptor beta chain emerged from a study of blood T cell repertoires in COVID-19. From germline, CDR1 is MGHDK and CDR2 SYGVNS. The CDR3 is 13 amino acids. Trimming took off 6 bases at V and 6 bases at J, with 14 bases between the two ends. Some clones are missing from TCRdb's copy, which holds only in-frame ones; the method was immunoSEQ multiplex PCR. The top ten hold roughly 8.4% of the sample, which has 150,000 to 200,000 clones, approximately 80% seen once. This receptor was identified in a man aged 55-75 years with acute or convalescent COVID-19. This chain joins TRBV25-1 and TRBJ1-2; perhaps TRBD1 as D (5 bases). Sequenced material: peripheral blood. CDR3: CASSLTPRDGYTF. The CDR3 bases are TGTGCCAGCAGCCTAACCCCCAGGGATGGCTACACCTTC.